These T cell receptor beta chains were read from a single sample in a study of T cells in Graves' hyperthyroidism and ophthalmopathy. TCRdb reanalysed the multiplex PCR reads using MiXCR and keeps one entry per CDR3 protein. Of about 600,000 distinct CDR3 sequences in the sample, approximately 15% were seen once. The source material was blood. These receptors came from a woman in her late teens or twenties with Graves' ophthalmopathy. Both conserved end residues are part of each CDR3. D genes are given only for firm matches. Some rows mark clone size as missing; the rest say once, few, many or name a class of expanded clone.

j_gene: TRBJ2-4; d_gene: TRBD2; v_gene: TRBV12-5; abundance: many; CDR3aa: CASAPVGGRDIQYF; CDR3nt: TGTGCTAGTGCCCCCGTCGGGGGGAGAGACATTCAGTACTTC
j_gene: TRBJ2-7; d_gene: NA; v_gene: TRBV13; abundance: many; CDR3aa: CASSLRLRQRSYEQYF; CDR3nt: TGTGCCAGCAGCTTAAGGCTCCGACAGCGCTCCTACGAGCAGTACTTC
j_gene: TRBJ1-2; d_gene: NA; v_gene: TRBV7-9; abundance: many; CDR3aa: CASSSEPGRIYGYTF; CDR3nt: TGTGCCAGCAGCTCTGAGCCGGGACGGATCTATGGCTACACCTTC
j_gene: TRBJ1-4; d_gene: NA; v_gene: TRBV11-2; abundance: many; CDR3aa: CASSLGLATATNEKLFF; CDR3nt: TGTGCCAGCAGCTTAGGCTTGGCGACAGCAACTAATGAAAAACTGTTTTTT
j_gene: TRBJ1-2; d_gene: TRBD1; v_gene: TRBV19; abundance: few; CDR3aa: CASIPWGDSHVGYTF; CDR3nt: TGTGCCAGTATCCCGTGGGGGGACAGTCATGTCGGCTACACCTTC
j_gene: TRBJ1-5; d_gene: TRBD1; v_gene: TRBV24-1; abundance: many; CDR3aa: CATSEARTGSNQPQHF; CDR3nt: TGTGCCACCAGTGAGGCCCGGACAGGTAGCAATCAGCCCCAGCATTTT
j_gene: TRBJ1-6; d_gene: NA; v_gene: TRBV7-3; abundance: NA; CDR3aa: CASKEDGLGSYNSPLHF; CDR3nt: TGTGCCAGCAAAGAGGACGGCTTGGGCTCCTATAATTCACCCCTCCACTTT
j_gene: TRBJ1-5; d_gene: NA; v_gene: TRBV7-8; abundance: few; CDR3aa: CASSTRGFQPQHF; CDR3nt: TGTGCCAGCAGTACCCGGGGGTTTCAGCCCCAGCATTTT
j_gene: TRBJ1-4; d_gene: NA; v_gene: TRBV20-1; abundance: few; CDR3aa: CSAPQTAMGEKLFF; CDR3nt: TGCAGTGCTCCTCAGACAGCGATGGGGGAAAAACTGTTTTTT
j_gene: TRBJ2-7; d_gene: TRBD1; v_gene: TRBV11-3; abundance: many; CDR3aa: CASSLGQNYEQYF; CDR3nt: TGTGCCAGCAGCTTGGGACAGAACTACGAGCAGTACTTC
j_gene: TRBJ1-1; d_gene: NA; v_gene: TRBV5-5; abundance: many; CDR3aa: CASSLSFEGMNTEAFF; CDR3nt: TGTGCCAGCAGCTTGTCCTTCGAAGGGATGAACACTGAAGCTTTCTTT
j_gene: TRBJ1-3; d_gene: NA; v_gene: TRBV18; abundance: many; CDR3aa: CASSPPDRFSGNTIYF; CDR3nt: TGTGCCAGCTCACCACCTGACCGATTCTCTGGAAACACCATATATTTT
j_gene: TRBJ1-5; d_gene: NA; v_gene: TRBV28; abundance: many; CDR3aa: CASSFRDGSNQPQHF; CDR3nt: TGTGCCAGCAGTTTCCGGGACGGAAGCAATCAGCCCCAGCATTTT
j_gene: TRBJ2-1; d_gene: TRBD1; v_gene: TRBV5-1; abundance: many; CDR3aa: CASSLKYRGNNEQFF; CDR3nt: TGCGCCAGCAGCTTGAAATACAGGGGGAACAATGAGCAGTTCTTC
j_gene: TRBJ2-1; d_gene: TRBD2; v_gene: TRBV27; abundance: few; CDR3aa: CASSWTSGRALTDEQFF; CDR3nt: TGTGCCAGCAGTTGGACTAGCGGGAGGGCCCTCACGGATGAGCAGTTCTTC
j_gene: TRBJ2-1; d_gene: TRBD1; v_gene: TRBV20-1; abundance: many; CDR3aa: CSAHTGVGFWEQFF; CDR3nt: TGCAGTGCTCATACAGGGGTGGGGTTTTGGGAGCAGTTCTTC
j_gene: TRBJ2-1; d_gene: TRBD2; v_gene: TRBV7-2; abundance: many; CDR3aa: CASSLAAGGLYNEQFF; CDR3nt: TGTGCCAGCAGCTTAGCGGCGGGAGGGCTCTACAATGAGCAGTTCTTC
j_gene: TRBJ2-5; d_gene: TRBD1; v_gene: TRBV7-9; abundance: many; CDR3aa: CASNPQGAQETQYF; CDR3nt: TGTGCCAGCAACCCCCAGGGGGCACAGGAGACCCAGTACTTC
j_gene: TRBJ1-1; d_gene: NA; v_gene: TRBV6-1; abundance: many; CDR3aa: CASSYPGEGDMNTEAFF; CDR3nt: TGTGCCAGCAGTTACCCCGGGGAGGGGGACATGAACACTGAAGCTTTCTTT
j_gene: TRBJ2-3; d_gene: NA; v_gene: TRBV18; abundance: many; CDR3aa: CASSAQSDLTDTQYF; CDR3nt: TGTGCCAGCTCAGCCCAATCCGACCTCACAGATACGCAGTATTTT
j_gene: TRBJ2-7; d_gene: TRBD2; v_gene: TRBV7-9; abundance: many; CDR3aa: CASSPRLARPPYEQYF; CDR3nt: TGTGCCAGCAGCCCCCGACTAGCGAGACCCCCCTACGAGCAGTACTTC
j_gene: TRBJ1-1; d_gene: TRBD1; v_gene: TRBV5-1; abundance: NA; CDR3aa: CASSLGRDSSNTEAFF; CDR3nt: TGCGCCAGCAGCTTGGGGCGGGACAGCTCGAACACTGAAGCTTTCTTT
j_gene: TRBJ2-5; d_gene: NA; v_gene: TRBV7-9; abundance: many; CDR3aa: CASSERPGAETQYF; CDR3nt: TGTGCCAGCAGCGAGAGGCCAGGGGCCGAGACCCAGTACTTC
j_gene: TRBJ2-1; d_gene: NA; v_gene: TRBV11-3; abundance: many; CDR3aa: CASSLYQGSEQFF; CDR3nt: TGTGCCAGCAGCTTATACCAGGGTTCGGAGCAGTTCTTC
j_gene: TRBJ1-3; d_gene: NA; v_gene: TRBV5-5; abundance: few; CDR3aa: CASSFTFNRISGNTIYF; CDR3nt: TGTGCCAGCAGCTTTACTTTCAACCGGATATCTGGAAACACCATATATTTT
j_gene: TRBJ2-7; d_gene: TRBD2; v_gene: TRBV14; abundance: few; CDR3aa: CASSQWLPGGGEQYF; CDR3nt: TGTGCCAGCAGCCAATGGTTGCCGGGAGGGGGCGAGCAGTACTTC
j_gene: TRBJ2-7; d_gene: TRBD2; v_gene: TRBV6-5; abundance: many; CDR3aa: CASSYSGLAPYEQYF; CDR3nt: TGTGCCAGCAGTTACTCGGGACTAGCCCCCTACGAGCAGTACTTC
j_gene: TRBJ2-7; d_gene: TRBD1; v_gene: TRBV6-1; abundance: many; CDR3aa: CATQSGTAYEQYF; CDR3nt: TGTGCCACACAATCAGGGACAGCCTACGAGCAGTACTTC
j_gene: TRBJ2-3; d_gene: NA; v_gene: TRBV19; abundance: NA; CDR3aa: CASSIDPDTQYF; CDR3nt: TGTGCCAGTAGTATAGACCCAGATACGCAGTATTTT
j_gene: TRBJ2-5; d_gene: TRBD2; v_gene: TRBV12-3/TRBV12-4; abundance: many; CDR3aa: CASRAPAGQETQYF; CDR3nt: TGTGCCAGCAGGGCCCCAGCGGGACAAGAGACCCAGTACTTC
j_gene: TRBJ1-2; d_gene: NA; v_gene: TRBV12-5; abundance: few; CDR3aa: CASGLVRGSASWGYTF; CDR3nt: TGTGCTAGTGGTTTGGTACGTGGCTCAGCCAGTTGGGGCTACACCTTC
j_gene: TRBJ1-1; d_gene: NA; v_gene: TRBV28; abundance: many; CDR3aa: CASSSKDRTNTEAFF; CDR3nt: TGTGCCAGCAGTTCCAAGGACCGAACGAACACTGAAGCTTTCTTT
j_gene: TRBJ2-7; d_gene: TRBD2; v_gene: TRBV29-1; abundance: many; CDR3aa: CSVSGRAGYEQYF; CDR3nt: TGCAGCGTTAGCGGGAGGGCCGGCTACGAGCAGTACTTC
j_gene: TRBJ2-1; d_gene: TRBD1; v_gene: TRBV7-2; abundance: many; CDR3aa: CASSADRGYEQFF; CDR3nt: TGTGCCAGCAGCGCGGACAGGGGGTATGAGCAGTTCTTC
j_gene: TRBJ2-5; d_gene: TRBD2; v_gene: TRBV13; abundance: few; CDR3aa: CASSPREGRGSYQETQYF; CDR3nt: TGTGCCAGCAGCCCTAGGGAGGGCCGGGGATCGTACCAAGAGACCCAGTACTTC
j_gene: TRBJ2-5; d_gene: NA; v_gene: TRBV2; abundance: many; CDR3aa: CASRGGPTQETQYF; CDR3nt: TGTGCCAGCAGGGGGGGGCCCACTCAAGAGACCCAGTACTTC
j_gene: TRBJ1-1; d_gene: NA; v_gene: TRBV18; abundance: many; CDR3aa: CASSFQGNTEAFF; CDR3nt: TGTGCCAGCTCATTCCAGGGGAACACTGAAGCTTTCTTT
j_gene: TRBJ2-5; d_gene: NA; v_gene: TRBV3-1; abundance: many; CDR3aa: CASSQVEGTETQYF; CDR3nt: TGTGCCAGCAGCCAAGTAGAGGGGACGGAGACCCAGTACTTC
j_gene: TRBJ2-7; d_gene: TRBD2; v_gene: TRBV11-2; abundance: many; CDR3aa: CASSLDRGREQYF; CDR3nt: TGTGCCAGCAGCTTAGATCGCGGGAGGGAGCAGTACTTC
j_gene: TRBJ1-1; d_gene: NA; v_gene: TRBV2; abundance: many; CDR3aa: CASSEARGYTEAFF; CDR3nt: TGTGCCAGCAGTGAGGCCCGGGGGTACACTGAAGCTTTCTTT
j_gene: TRBJ2-2; d_gene: NA; v_gene: TRBV5-6; abundance: many; CDR3aa: CASSWTASELFF; CDR3nt: TGTGCCAGCAGCTGGACGGCCAGTGAGCTGTTTTTT